Sequencing of this TCR beta chain was carried out in a study of control samples from healthy donors and cancer patients. Repertoires were generated with immunoSEQ multiplex PCR, while TCRdb's copy carries only in-frame clones and drops some. The sample has over 150,000 clones, about 91% seen once. Germline assignment: CDR1 SNHLY and CDR2 FYNNEI. The CDR3 is 13 residues long. After removal of 8 bases from V and 5 bases from J, the junction contained 4 bases not matched to a gene. The material sequenced was blood. This TCR was recovered from a woman in her thirties or forties in good health. The V call is TRBV2, the J call TRBJ1-5, with 9 bases lining up with TRBD1. CDR3 loop: CASGGTGHQPQHF. The CDR3 nucleotides are TGTGCCAGCGGTGGGACAGGGCATCAGCCCCAGCATTTT.